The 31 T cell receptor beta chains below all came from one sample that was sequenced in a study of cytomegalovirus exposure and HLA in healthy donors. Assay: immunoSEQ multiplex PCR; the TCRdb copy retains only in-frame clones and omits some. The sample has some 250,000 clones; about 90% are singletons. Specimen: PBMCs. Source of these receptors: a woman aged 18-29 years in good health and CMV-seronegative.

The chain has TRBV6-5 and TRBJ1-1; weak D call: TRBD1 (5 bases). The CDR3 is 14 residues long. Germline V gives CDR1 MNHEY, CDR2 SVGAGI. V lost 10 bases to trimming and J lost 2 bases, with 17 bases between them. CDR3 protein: CAIQAEGPNTEAFF. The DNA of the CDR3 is TGTGCCATACAAGCGGAGGGACCCAACACTGAAGCTTTCTTT.

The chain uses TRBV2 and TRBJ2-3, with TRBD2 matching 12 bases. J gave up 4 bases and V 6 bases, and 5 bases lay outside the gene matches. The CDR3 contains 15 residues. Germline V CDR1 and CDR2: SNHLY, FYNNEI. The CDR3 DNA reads TGTGCCAGCAGGACGCTAGCGGGGGGGGCAGATACGCAGTATTTT. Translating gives CASRTLAGGADTQYF. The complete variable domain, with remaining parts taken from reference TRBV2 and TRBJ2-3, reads EPEVTQTPSHQVTQMGQEVILRCVPISNHLYFYWYRQILGQKVEFLVSFYNNEISEKSEIFDDQFSVERPDGSNFTLKIRSTKLEDSAMYFCASRTLAGGADTQYFGPGTRLTVL.

The CDR3 spells CASSLAPLAGAYTDTQYF. The CDR3 DNA reads TGTGCCAGCAGCTTAGCCCCATTAGCGGGGGCTTACACAGATACGCAGTATTTT. The chain joins TRBV7-6 to TRBJ2-3, with 9 bases aligning to TRBD2. Germline V gene data show CDR1 as SGHVS and CDR2 as FNYEAQ. CDR3 length: 18 amino acids. Trimming removed 0 bases from V and 2 bases from J; junction bases left unmatched: 9.

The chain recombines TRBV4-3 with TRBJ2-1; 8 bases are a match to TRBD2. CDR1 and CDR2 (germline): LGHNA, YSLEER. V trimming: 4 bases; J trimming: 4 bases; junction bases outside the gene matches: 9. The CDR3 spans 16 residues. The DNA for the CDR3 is TGCGCCAGCAGCCCATACAGCGGGGGCTATTACAATGAGCAGTTCTTC. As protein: CASSPYSGGYYNEQFF.

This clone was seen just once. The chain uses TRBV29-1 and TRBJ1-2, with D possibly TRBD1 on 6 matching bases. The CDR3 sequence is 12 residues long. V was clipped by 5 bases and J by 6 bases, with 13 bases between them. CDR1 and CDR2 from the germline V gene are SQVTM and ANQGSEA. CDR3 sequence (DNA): TGCAGCGTTTCCGGGGACATAAATGGCTACACCTTC. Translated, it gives CSVSGDINGYTF.

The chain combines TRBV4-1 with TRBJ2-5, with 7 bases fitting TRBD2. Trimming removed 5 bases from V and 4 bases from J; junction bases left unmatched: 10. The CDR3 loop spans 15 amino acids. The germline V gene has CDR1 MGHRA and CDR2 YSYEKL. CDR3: CASSYSPSGTETQYF. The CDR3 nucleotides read TGCGCCAGCAGCTATTCCCCAAGCGGGACAGAGACCCAGTACTTC.

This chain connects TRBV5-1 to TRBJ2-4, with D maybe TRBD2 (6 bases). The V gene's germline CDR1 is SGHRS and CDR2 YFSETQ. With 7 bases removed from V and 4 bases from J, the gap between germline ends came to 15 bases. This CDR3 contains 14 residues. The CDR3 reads CASSRWGEKNIQYF. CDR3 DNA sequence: TGCGCCAGCTCGCGTTGGGGGGAAAAAAACATTCAGTACTTC.

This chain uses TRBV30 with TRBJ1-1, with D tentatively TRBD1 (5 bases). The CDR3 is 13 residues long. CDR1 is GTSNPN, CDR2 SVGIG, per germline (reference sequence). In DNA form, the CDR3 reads TGTGCTCAAAAAAGGGGAATCAATACTGAAGCTTTCTTT. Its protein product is CAQKRGINTEAFF. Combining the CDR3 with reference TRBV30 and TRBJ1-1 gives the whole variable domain SQTIHQWPATLVQPVGSPLSLECTVEGTSNPNLYWYRQAAGRGLQLLFYSVGIGQISSEVPQNLSASRPQDRQFILSSKKLLLSDSGFYLCAQKRGINTEAFFGQGTRLTVV.

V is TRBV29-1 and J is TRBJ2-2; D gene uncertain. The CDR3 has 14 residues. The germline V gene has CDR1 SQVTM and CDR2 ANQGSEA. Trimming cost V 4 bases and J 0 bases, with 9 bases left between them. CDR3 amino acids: CSVALLANTGELFF. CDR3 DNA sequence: TGCAGCGTTGCTCTCCTAGCGAACACCGGGGAGCTGTTTTTT.

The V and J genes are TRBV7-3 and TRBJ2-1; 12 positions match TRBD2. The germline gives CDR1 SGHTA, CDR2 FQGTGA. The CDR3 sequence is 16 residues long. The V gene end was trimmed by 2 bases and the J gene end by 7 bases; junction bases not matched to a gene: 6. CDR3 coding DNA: TGTGCCAGCAGCTTATTTACTAGCGGGGGGATAAATGAGCAGTTCTTC. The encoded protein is CASSLFTSGGINEQFF.

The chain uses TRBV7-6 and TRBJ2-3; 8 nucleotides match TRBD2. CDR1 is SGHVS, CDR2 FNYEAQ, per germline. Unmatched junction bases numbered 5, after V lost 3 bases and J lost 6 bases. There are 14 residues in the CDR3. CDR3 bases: TGTGCCAGCAGCTTCGGGGGGGCGGGGGATACGCAGTATTTT. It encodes CASSFGGAGDTQYF.

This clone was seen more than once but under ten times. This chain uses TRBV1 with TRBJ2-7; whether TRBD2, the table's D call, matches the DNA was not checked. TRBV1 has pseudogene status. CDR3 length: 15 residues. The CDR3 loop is CTSSPSRGLAYEQYV. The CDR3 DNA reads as TGCACCAGCAGCCCATCACGGGGACTAGCGTACGAGCAGTACGTC.

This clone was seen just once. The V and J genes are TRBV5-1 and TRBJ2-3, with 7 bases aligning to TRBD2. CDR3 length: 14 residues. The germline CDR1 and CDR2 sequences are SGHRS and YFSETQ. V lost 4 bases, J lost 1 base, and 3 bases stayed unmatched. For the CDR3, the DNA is TGCGCCAGCAGCCGGGGGGAGCGCACAGATACGCAGTATTTT. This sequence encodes CASSRGERTDTQYF.

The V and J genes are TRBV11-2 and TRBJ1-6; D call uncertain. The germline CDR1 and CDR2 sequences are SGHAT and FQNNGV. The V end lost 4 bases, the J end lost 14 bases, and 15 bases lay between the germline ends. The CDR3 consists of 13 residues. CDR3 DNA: TGTGCCAGCAGCTCCACAGTGACCTGGGCCCTCCACTTT. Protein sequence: CASSSTVTWALHF.

This CDR3 reads CASSDGLAGITGELFF. CDR3 DNA sequence: TGTGCCAGCAGCGACGGGCTAGCGGGGATCACCGGGGAGCTGTTTTTT. This chain joins TRBV9 and TRBJ2-2; 9 bases fit TRBD2. The V gene's germline CDR1 is SGDLS and CDR2 YYNGEE. The J segment lost 4 bases and the V segment lost 3 bases, leaving 7 bases of the junction unmatched. The CDR3 is 16 residues long.

The CDR3 bases are TGTGCCAGCAGGTCAGGGGGCCTCAACACAGATACGCAGTATTTT. Protein: CASRSGGLNTDTQYF. The chain couples TRBV7-2 to TRBJ2-3; 8 nucleotides line up with TRBD1. CDR3 size: 15 residues. Germline CDR1 reads SGHTA; CDR2 reads FQGNSA. V was pared by 6 bases and J by 2 bases, with 7 bases of the junction left unmatched. The full variable domain, completed using reference TRBV7-2 and TRBJ2-3, is GAGVSQSPSNKVTEKGKDVELRCDPISGHTALYWYRQSLGQGLEFLIYFQGNSAPDKSGLPSDRFSAERTGGSVSTLTIQRTQQEDSAVYLCASRSGGLNTDTQYFGPGTRLTVL.

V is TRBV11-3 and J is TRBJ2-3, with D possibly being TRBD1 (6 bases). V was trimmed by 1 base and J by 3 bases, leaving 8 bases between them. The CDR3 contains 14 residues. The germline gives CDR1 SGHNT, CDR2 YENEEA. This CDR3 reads CASSLGRGTDTQYF. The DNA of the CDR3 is TGTGCCAGCAGCTTAGGCAGGGGAACAGATACGCAGTATTTT.

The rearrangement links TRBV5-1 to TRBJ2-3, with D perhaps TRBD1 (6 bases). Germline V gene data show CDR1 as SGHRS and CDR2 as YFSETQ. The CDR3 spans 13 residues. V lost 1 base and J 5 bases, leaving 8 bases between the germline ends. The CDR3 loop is CASSLTGLDTQYF. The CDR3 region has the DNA TGCGCCAGCAGCTTGACAGGGTTAGATACGCAGTATTTT.

The CDR3 loop reads CASSQGYYGYTF. The CDR3 nucleotides read TGCGCCAGCAGTCAGGGCTACTATGGCTACACCTTC. The rearrangement links TRBV10-2 to TRBJ1-2; TRBD1 is a possible D gene (5 bases). Per the germline V gene, CDR1 is WSHSY and CDR2 is SAAADI. CDR3 size: 12 residues. Trimming cost V 5 bases and J 3 bases, with 7 bases left between them.

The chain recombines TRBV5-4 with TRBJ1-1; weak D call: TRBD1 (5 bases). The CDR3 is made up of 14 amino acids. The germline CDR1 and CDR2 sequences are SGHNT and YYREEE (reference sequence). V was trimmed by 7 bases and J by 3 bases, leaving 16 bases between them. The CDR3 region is CASDPGGAHTEAFF. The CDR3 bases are TGTGCCAGCGATCCTGGAGGGGCACACACTGAAGCTTTCTTT. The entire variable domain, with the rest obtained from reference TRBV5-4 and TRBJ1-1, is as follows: ETGVTQSPTHLIKTRGQQVTLRCSSQSGHNTVSWYQQALGQGPQFIFQYYREEENGRGNFPPRFSGLQFPNYSSELNVNALELDDSALYLCASDPGGAHTEAFFGQGTRLTVV.

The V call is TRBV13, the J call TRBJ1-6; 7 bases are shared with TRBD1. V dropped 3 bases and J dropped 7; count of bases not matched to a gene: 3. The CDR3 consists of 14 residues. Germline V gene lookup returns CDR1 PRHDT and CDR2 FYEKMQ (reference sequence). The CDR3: CASSFSRGNSPLHF. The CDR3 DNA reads TGTGCCAGCAGCTTCAGCAGGGGGAATTCACCCCTCCACTTT. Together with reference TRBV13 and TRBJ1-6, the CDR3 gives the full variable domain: AAGVIQSPRHLIKEKRETATLKCYPIPRHDTVYWYQQGPGQDPQFLISFYEKMQSDKGSIPDRFSAQQFSDYHSELNMSSLELGDSALYFCASSFSRGNSPLHFGNGTRLTVT.

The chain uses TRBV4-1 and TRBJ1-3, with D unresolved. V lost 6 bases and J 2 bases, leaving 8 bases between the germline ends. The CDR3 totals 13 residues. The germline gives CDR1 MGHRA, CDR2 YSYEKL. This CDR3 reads CASREGAGNTIYF. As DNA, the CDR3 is TGCGCCAGCAGGGAAGGAGCTGGAAACACCATATATTTT.

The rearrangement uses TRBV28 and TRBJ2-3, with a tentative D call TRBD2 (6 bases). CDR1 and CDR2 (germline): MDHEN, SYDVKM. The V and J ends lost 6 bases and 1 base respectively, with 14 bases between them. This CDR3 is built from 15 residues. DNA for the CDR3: TGTGCCAGCAGCCATTACGGGGGTGGCACAGATACGCAGTATTTT. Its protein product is CASSHYGGGTDTQYF. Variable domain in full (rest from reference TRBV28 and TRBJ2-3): DVKVTQSSRYLVKRTGEKVFLECVQDMDHENMFWYRQDPGLGLRLIYFSYDVKMKEKGDIPEGYSVSREKKERFSLILESASTNQTSMYLCASSHYGGGTDTQYFGPGTRLTVL.

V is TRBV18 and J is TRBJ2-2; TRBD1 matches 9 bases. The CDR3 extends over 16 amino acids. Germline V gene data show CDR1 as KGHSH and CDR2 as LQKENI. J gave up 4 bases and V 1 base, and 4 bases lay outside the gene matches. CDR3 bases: TGTGCCAGCTCACCACAAGGGACAGGGCCCACCGGGGAGCTGTTTTTT. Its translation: CASSPQGTGPTGELFF.

This CDR3 reads CASSLLGDSYEQYF. The CDR3 DNA reads TGTGCCAGCAGTTTACTAGGGGATTCATACGAGCAGTACTTC. The J gene is TRBJ2-7, the V gene TRBV28; TRBD1 is a possible D gene (5 bases). With 2 bases removed from V and 4 bases from J, the gap between germline ends came to 12 bases. CDR1 is MDHEN, CDR2 SYDVKM, per germline. The CDR3 is 14 residues long.

CDR3 nucleotides: TGTGCCAGCAGCCATCCCGAGAGGGGGGGCTATGGCTACACCTTC. It is translated as CASSHPERGGYGYTF. J is TRBJ1-2 and V is TRBV6-6; a possible D gene is TRBD1 (6 bases). The germline gives CDR1 MNHNY, CDR2 SVGAGI (reference sequence). This CDR3 region has 15 residues. Trimming pared 6 bases from V and 4 bases from J, leaving 18 bases between.

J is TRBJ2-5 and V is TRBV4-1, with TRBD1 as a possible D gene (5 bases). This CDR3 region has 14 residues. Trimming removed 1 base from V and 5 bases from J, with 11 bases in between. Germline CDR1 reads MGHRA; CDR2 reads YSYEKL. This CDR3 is CASSQVWGLETQYF. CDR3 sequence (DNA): TGCGCCAGCAGCCAAGTCTGGGGCCTGGAGACCCAGTACTTC.

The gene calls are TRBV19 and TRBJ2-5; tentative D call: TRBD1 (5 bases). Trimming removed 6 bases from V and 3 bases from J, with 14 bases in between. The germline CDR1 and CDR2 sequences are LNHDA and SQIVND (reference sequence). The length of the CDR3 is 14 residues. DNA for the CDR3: TGTGCCAGTAGGGACCTTCAGGGCAAAGAGACCCAGTACTTC. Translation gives CASRDLQGKETQYF.

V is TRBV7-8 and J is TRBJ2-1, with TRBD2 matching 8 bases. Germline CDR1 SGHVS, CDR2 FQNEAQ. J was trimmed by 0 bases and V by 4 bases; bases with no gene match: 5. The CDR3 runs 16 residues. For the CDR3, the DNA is TGTGCCAGCAGCTCTGGCGGGGGGCGCTCCTACAATGAGCAGTTCTTC. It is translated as CASSSGGGRSYNEQFF.

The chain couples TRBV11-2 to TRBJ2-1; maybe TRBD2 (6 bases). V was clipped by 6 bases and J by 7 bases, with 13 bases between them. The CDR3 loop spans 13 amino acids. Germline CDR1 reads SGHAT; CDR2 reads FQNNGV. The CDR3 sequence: CASREPGGNEQFF. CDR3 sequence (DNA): TGTGCCAGCAGGGAACCCGGGGGAAATGAGCAGTTCTTC.

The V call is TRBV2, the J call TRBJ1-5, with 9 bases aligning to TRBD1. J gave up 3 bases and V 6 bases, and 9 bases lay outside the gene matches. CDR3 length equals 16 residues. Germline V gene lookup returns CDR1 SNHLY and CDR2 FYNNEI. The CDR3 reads CASRPGTGRSNQPQHF. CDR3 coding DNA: TGTGCCAGCAGACCGGGGACAGGGCGTTCCAATCAGCCCCAGCATTTT.